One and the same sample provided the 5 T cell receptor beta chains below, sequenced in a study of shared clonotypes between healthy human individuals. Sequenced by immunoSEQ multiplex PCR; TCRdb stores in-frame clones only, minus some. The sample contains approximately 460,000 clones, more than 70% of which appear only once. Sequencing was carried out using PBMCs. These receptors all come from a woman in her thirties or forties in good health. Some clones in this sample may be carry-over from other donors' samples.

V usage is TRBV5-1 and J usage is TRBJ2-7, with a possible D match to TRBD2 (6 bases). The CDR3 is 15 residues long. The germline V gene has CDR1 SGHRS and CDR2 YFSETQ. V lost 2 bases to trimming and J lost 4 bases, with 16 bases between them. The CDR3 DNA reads TGCGCCAGCAGCTTCAATCTAGCGAAAATTTACGAGCAGTACTTC. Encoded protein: CASSFNLAKIYEQYF.

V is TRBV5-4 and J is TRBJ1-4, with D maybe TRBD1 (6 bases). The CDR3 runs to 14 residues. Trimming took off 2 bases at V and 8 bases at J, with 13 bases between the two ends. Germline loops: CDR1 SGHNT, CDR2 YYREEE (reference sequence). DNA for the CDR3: TGTGCCAGCAGCTTACAGGGCGGGGAGGAAAAACTGTTTTTT. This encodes CASSLQGGEEKLFF.

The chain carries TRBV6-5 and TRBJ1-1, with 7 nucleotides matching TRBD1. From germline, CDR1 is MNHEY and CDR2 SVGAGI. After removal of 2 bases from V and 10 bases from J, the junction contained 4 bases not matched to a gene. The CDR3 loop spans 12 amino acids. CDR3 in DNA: TGTGCCAGCAGTTACGGGCAGGGGGTAGCTTTCTTT. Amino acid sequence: CASSYGQGVAFF.

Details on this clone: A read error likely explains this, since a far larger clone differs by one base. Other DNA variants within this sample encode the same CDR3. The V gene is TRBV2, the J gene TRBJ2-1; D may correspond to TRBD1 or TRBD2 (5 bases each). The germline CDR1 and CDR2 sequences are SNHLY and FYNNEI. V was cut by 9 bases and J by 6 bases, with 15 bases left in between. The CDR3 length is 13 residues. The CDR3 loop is CARLLGAGNEQFF. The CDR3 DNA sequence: TGTGCCAGACTACTTGGGGCGGGCAATGAGCAGTTCTTC.

The CDR3 region has the DNA TGTGCCAGCAGTTACGGAAGCCCCCAAGGTTACGAGCAGTACTTC. Translating gives CASSYGSPQGYEQYF. This sequence joins TRBV27 and TRBJ2-7, with unresolved D. Trimming removed 4 bases at V and 4 bases at J, with 17 bases between. From germline, CDR1 is MNHEY and CDR2 SMNVEV (reference sequence). The CDR3 totals 15 residues.